These 19 T cell receptor beta chains originate from one sample sequenced in a study of OX40 agonist ivuxolimab in advanced cancers. Some clones are missing from TCRdb's copy, which holds only in-frame ones; the method was immunoSEQ multiplex PCR. This sample yields about 54,000 clones, of which approximately 84% are seen a single time; 1.2% belongs to the top ten. Specimen: CD4+ or CD8+ T cells sorted from blood, collected in a trial of the OX40 agonist ivuxolimab. All receptors come from an adult with an advanced solid tumor such as melanoma, head and neck, liver or kidney cancer.

The chain is built from TRBV30 and TRBJ1-4; TRBD1 agrees at 10 bases. V gave up 3 bases and J gave up 3 bases; unmatched junction bases: 7. The germline V gene encodes CDR1 GTSNPN and CDR2 SVGIG (reference sequence). The CDR3 extends over 16 amino acids. CDR3 sequence (DNA): TGTGCCTGGAGGGTGACAGGGGGCGGACCTAATGAAAAACTGTTTTTT. This encodes CAWRVTGGGPNEKLFF.

The V gene is TRBV5-1, the J gene TRBJ2-1; 7 nucleotides agree with TRBD1. Losses at the gene ends were 1 base for V and 8 bases for J; bases not matched to a gene: 6. The CDR3 length is 14 residues. Looked up from germline, CDR1 is SGHRS and CDR2 is YFSETQ. The CDR3: CASSLNRGEDEQFF. The DNA of the CDR3 is TGCGCCAGCAGCTTGAACAGGGGAGAGGATGAGCAGTTCTTC. The variable domain in full, with the rest retrieved from reference TRBV5-1 and TRBJ2-1, is KAGVTQTPRYLIKTRGQQVTLSCSPISGHRSVSWYQQTPGQGLQFLFEYFSETQRNKGNFPGRFSGRQFSNSRSEMNVSTLELGDSALYLCASSLNRGEDEQFFGPGTRLTVL.

The rearrangement links TRBV29-1 to TRBJ1-1, with D possibly being TRBD1 (5 bases). Germline assignment: CDR1 SQVTM and CDR2 ANQGSEA. The CDR3 is 15 amino acids. Trimming took 2 bases from V and 5 from J, leaving 18 bases between them. CDR3 bases: TGCAGCGTTGAACGGAACAGTTTGGAGGGGACTGAAGCTTTCTTT. This translates into CSVERNSLEGTEAFF.

This chain connects TRBV27 to TRBJ2-7, with 7 bases matching TRBD1. The length of the CDR3 is 17 residues. The junction had 14 bases not matched to a gene; V was cut back by 6 bases and J by 0 bases. CDR1 and CDR2 from the germline V gene are MNHEY and SMNVEV (reference sequence). CDR3 nucleotides: TGTGCCAGCAGCAGACAGGGCGGTACGAGGAGCTCCTACGAGCAGTACTTC. It translates to CASSRQGGTRSSYEQYF.

Only a few counts were recorded for this clone. CDR3 sequence: CASSETGGDYGYTF. The DNA of the CDR3 is TGTGCCAGCAGTGAGACAGGGGGCGACTATGGCTACACCTTC. The chain combines TRBV6-1 with TRBJ1-2; 10 nucleotides line up with TRBD1. The germline gives CDR1 MNHNS, CDR2 SASEGT. V shed 3 bases, J shed 3 bases, and the junction held 1 base outside the gene matches. This CDR3 spans 14 amino acids.

The V gene is TRBV11-2, the J gene TRBJ2-3; D call uncertain. Germline V gene data show CDR1 as SGHAT and CDR2 as FQNNGV. The CDR3 loop spans 12 amino acids. The V and J ends lost 5 bases and 6 bases respectively, with 9 bases between them. The CDR3 loop is CASSHIGDTQYF. The CDR3 DNA follows: TGTGCCAGCAGCCACATAGGGGATACGCAGTATTTT.

V is TRBV19 and J is TRBJ2-1; TRBD2 might be the D (7 bases). V was shortened by 0 bases and J by 7 bases, with 25 bases between the two germline ends. Germline CDR1 is LNHDA and CDR2 is SQIVND (reference sequence). The CDR3 contains 19 residues. The CDR3 nucleotides read TGTGCCAGTAGTATAGATGCGGGGGACACAATAAAGCGGGATAATGAGCAGTTCTTC. This translates into CASSIDAGDTIKRDNEQFF.

The chain is built from TRBV30 and TRBJ1-6; 8 bases are shared with TRBD1. In germline, CDR1 is GTSNPN, CDR2 SVGIG (reference sequence). The CDR3 sequence is 17 residues long. J gave up 7 bases and V 1 base, and 12 bases lay outside the gene matches. Here the CDR3 DNA reads TGTGCCTGGAGTGCAACTTACGGACAGGGCTCGAATTCACCCCTCCACTTT. Translation gives CAWSATYGQGSNSPLHF. The full variable domain, its missing parts supplied by reference TRBV30 and TRBJ1-6, is SQTIHQWPATLVQPVGSPLSLECTVEGTSNPNLYWYRQAAGRGLQLLFYSVGIGQISSEVPQNLSASRPQDRQFILSSKKLLLSDSGFYLCAWSATYGQGSNSPLHFGNGTRLTVT.

The chain recombines TRBV11-2 with TRBJ2-3; D is unresolved. V dropped 5 bases and J dropped 2 bases, with 17 bases sitting between them. The CDR3 is made up of 16 amino acids. The germline V gene has CDR1 SGHAT and CDR2 FQNNGV. CDR3 in DNA: TGTGCCAGCAGCCCCAAGCGAAGGCAGTACACAGATACGCAGTATTTT. This gives the protein CASSPKRRQYTDTQYF.

This chain uses TRBV6-1 with TRBJ1-2; 7 bases are shared with TRBD1. Germline loops: CDR1 MNHNS, CDR2 SASEGT. Trimming removed 6 bases from V and 4 bases from J; junction bases left unmatched: 11. The CDR3 is made up of 15 amino acids. The CDR3 protein is CASSHSQGGPYGYTF. In nucleotides, the CDR3 is TGTGCCAGCAGCCATTCTCAGGGGGGACCCTATGGCTACACCTTC.

The J gene is TRBJ1-2, the V gene TRBV6-5; possibly TRBD1 for D (6 bases). Trimming cost V 5 bases and J 5 bases, with 15 bases left between them. In germline, CDR1 is MNHEY, CDR2 SVGAGI. The CDR3 consists of 14 residues. CDR3 residues: CASSAGQGNYGYTF. The CDR3 DNA reads as TGTGCCAGCAGTGCGGGTCAGGGGAATTATGGCTACACCTTC.

The genes are TRBV19 and TRBJ2-1, with 9 positions matching TRBD2. J was trimmed by 9 bases and V by 4 bases; bases with no gene match: 10. The CDR3 is 15 residues long. Germline CDR1 LNHDA, CDR2 SQIVND (reference sequence). CDR3 DNA: TGTGCCAGTAGTAGTGGGACTAGCATTGGATCTGAGCAGTTCTTC. Amino acids: CASSSGTSIGSEQFF.

This clone has only one observation. The V call is TRBV11-2, the J call TRBJ2-1, with D unresolved. Trimming removed 1 base from V and 6 bases from J, with 10 bases in between. Germline loops: CDR1 SGHAT, CDR2 FQNNGV. This CDR3 is built from 14 residues. CDR3 sequence (DNA): TGTGCCAGCAGCTTAGTGTGGAAAGGCAATGAGCAGTTCTTC. Amino acid sequence: CASSLVWKGNEQFF.

The chain links TRBV9 to TRBJ2-3, with no clear D. V was trimmed by 1 base and J by 0 bases, leaving 21 bases between them. The germline V gene has CDR1 SGDLS and CDR2 YYNGEE. The CDR3 spans 19 residues. CDR3 sequence (DNA): TGTGCCAGCAGCGTAATCGGGTCCGCCCTTCCACCTAGCACAGATACGCAGTATTTT. It is translated as CASSVIGSALPPSTDTQYF.

This sequence joins TRBV2 and TRBJ1-1; D not certain. The germline CDR1 and CDR2 sequences are SNHLY and FYNNEI. Trimming stripped 8 bases from V and 2 bases from J, with 18 bases between. CDR3 length: 15 amino acids. Here the CDR3 reads CASVSRAPRNTEAFF. The DNA of the CDR3 is TGTGCCAGCGTTTCAAGGGCGCCGAGAAACACTGAAGCTTTCTTT.

The table lists this clone with a few counts. The J gene is TRBJ1-1, the V gene TRBV14; D not resolved. The length of the CDR3 is 11 residues. Germline V gene lookup returns CDR1 SGHDN and CDR2 FVKESK. Trimming took 5 bases from V and 2 from J, leaving 3 bases between them. This CDR3 reads CASSANTEAFF. CDR3 nucleotide sequence: TGTGCCAGCAGCGCAAACACTGAAGCTTTCTTT.

This rearrangement joins TRBV10-2 to TRBJ2-3; D tentatively fits TRBD1 or TRBD2 (5 bases each). CDR1 and CDR2 (germline): WSHSY, SAAADI. Trimming left V 6 bases short and J 6 bases short, with 19 bases between. This CDR3 comprises 15 residues. CDR3 protein: CASRKNGQPGDTQYF. CDR3 nucleotides: TGCGCCAGCAGGAAAAATGGACAACCGGGGGATACGCAGTATTTT.

This chain connects TRBV5-1 to TRBJ2-1; TRBD2 agrees at 12 bases. Germline CDR1 is SGHRS and CDR2 is YFSETQ. The trim removed 3 bases at V and 6 bases at J, leaving 10 bases unmatched. The CDR3 spans 17 residues. CDR3 in DNA: TGCGCCAGCAGCTCATACCCGACTAGCGGGGGTTTCAATGAGCAGTTCTTC. It is translated as CASSSYPTSGGFNEQFF.

This chain uses TRBV6-5 with TRBJ1-6; D gene ambiguous. The CDR3 contains 15 residues. Germline CDR1 and CDR2: MNHEY and SVGAGI. Trimming pared 7 bases from V and 7 bases from J, leaving 17 bases between. CDR3 bases: TGTGCCAGCACACGTACGGCTCGCCTAAATTCACCCCTCCACTTT. This translates into CASTRTARLNSPLHF.